A single sample gave rise to the 8 T cell receptor beta chains below, sequenced in a study of T cell responses to AZD1222 COVID-19 vaccine. Data came from immunoSEQ multiplex PCR; TCRdb stores just in-frame clones and leaves some out. The repertoire includes under 140,000 clones, around nine tenths of them detected once, and about 3% sits in the top ten. Sequencing was performed on peripheral blood, taken on day 0 of AZD1222 vaccination. The receptors originated from an adult in good health.

The genes are TRBV4-1 and TRBJ1-6; D is perhaps TRBD1 (6 bases). Trimming stripped 1 base from V and 5 bases from J, with 15 bases between. This CDR3 region has 17 residues. Germline-derived CDR1 and CDR2 are MGHRA and YSYEKL. CDR3 residues: CASSQGRLGQNNSPLHF. The CDR3 DNA reads as TGCGCCAGCAGCCAAGGACGCCTAGGACAGAATAATTCACCCCTCCACTTT.

V is TRBV6-2 or TRBV6-3 and J is TRBJ2-2, with 10 bases identical to TRBD2. The V and J ends lost 5 bases and 1 base, in that order; junction bases with no gene match: 10. This CDR3 comprises 18 residues. CDR1 is MNHEY and CDR2 is SVGEGT in the germline V gene. CDR3 coding DNA: TGTGCCAGCAGTCGTACTAGCGGGACCGCTCAGAACACCGGGGAGCTGTTTTTT. Its protein product is CASSRTSGTAQNTGELFF.

This sequence joins TRBV20-1 and TRBJ2-7; D is ambiguous. The CDR3 extends over 11 amino acids. Trimming removed 6 bases at V and 0 bases at J, with 6 bases between. Germline V lookup: CDR1 DFQATT, CDR2 SNEGSKA (reference sequence). CDR3 region: CSALDSYEQYF. The DNA for the CDR3 is TGCAGTGCCTTGGACTCCTACGAGCAGTACTTC.

With regard to this clone: The junction does not match germline at one end; this may be a read error. The V call is TRBV28, the J call TRBJ2-6; 8 bases match TRBD1. The CDR3 contains 17 residues. CDR1 and CDR2 (germline): MDHEN, SYDVKM. CDR3 nucleotide sequence: TGTGCCAGCAGTACCCGGACAGGGAAGGATGGGTCCAACGTCCTGACTTTC. Its translation: CASSTRTGKDGSNVLTF.

The V call is TRBV2, the J call TRBJ2-7; TRBD1 is a possible D gene (6 bases). The germline CDR1 and CDR2 sequences are SNHLY and FYNNEI. The CDR3 is 14 amino acids. V was cut by 9 bases and J by 4 bases, with 19 bases left in between. CDR3 in amino acids: CASKPGHPPYEQYF. CDR3 coding DNA: TGTGCCAGTAAACCGGGACACCCACCGTACGAGCAGTACTTC.

The chain recombines TRBV9 with TRBJ1-1; D remains ambiguous. This CDR3 region has 8 residues. Germline CDR1 is SGDLS and CDR2 is YYNGEE. Trimming shortened V by 7 bases and J by 10 bases, and 5 bases separated the two germline ends. This CDR3 reads CASFIAFF. Here the CDR3 DNA reads TGTGCCAGCTTCATAGCTTTCTTT.

V gene TRBV18 combines with J gene TRBJ1-3, with D perhaps TRBD1 (5 bases). Per the germline V gene, CDR1 is KGHSH and CDR2 is LQKENI. V was pared by 1 base and J by 0 bases, with 10 bases between. This CDR3 region has 16 residues. CDR3 protein: CASSPLGDFSGNTIYF. CDR3 nucleotide sequence: TGTGCCAGCTCACCACTTGGGGACTTCTCTGGAAACACCATATATTTT.

The V call is TRBV7-2, the J call TRBJ2-5, with D maybe TRBD2 (6 bases). The CDR3 spans 14 residues. V shed 5 bases and J shed 2 bases, with 12 bases lying between them. Looked up from germline, CDR1 is SGHTA and CDR2 is FQGNSA. CDR3 coding DNA: TGTGCCAGCAGCCGCCCGGGACTTCAAGAGACCCAGTACTTC. It yields the protein CASSRPGLQETQYF.